These 24 T cell receptor beta chains came from one sample sequenced in a study of blood T cells in healthy people across ages. A second PCR of about 7 to 12 cycles used a sample-barcoded 5' primer and a J-beta primer mix. TCRdb redid the calling of the 5' RACE reads with MiXCR, one entry per CDR3 protein. The sample records 700,000 or so distinct CDR3 sequences, roughly 20% being singletons. The sequenced sample consisted of blood. All receptors derive from a man between 70 and 80 years old in good health.

In this sample, this clonotype turned up many times. The J gene is TRBJ1-2, the V gene TRBV5-5; the D gene is possibly TRBD1 (6 bases). CDR3 length equals 15 residues. The V end was cut by 0 bases, the J end by 6 bases, with 15 bases between. Germline assignment: CDR1 SGHKS and CDR2 YYEKEE (reference sequence). Here the CDR3 reads CASSLANRVLDGYTF. For the CDR3, the DNA is TGTGCCAGCAGCTTGGCCAACAGGGTGCTGGATGGCTACACCTTC.

This clonotype has just a few counts. This sequence joins TRBV5-1 and TRBJ2-4, with TRBD2 as a possible D gene (5 bases). The CDR3 loop spans 14 amino acids. V dropped 0 bases and J dropped 3 bases, with 7 bases sitting between them. The germline V gene has CDR1 SGHRS and CDR2 YFSETQ. As DNA, the CDR3 is TGCGCCAGCAGCTTGGCGGGGAACAAAAACATTCAGTACTTC. It specifies CASSLAGNKNIQYF.

This clonotype was seen more than once but under ten times. The rearrangement uses TRBV7-8 and TRBJ2-3; 8 nucleotides agree with TRBD2. Losses at the gene ends were 5 bases for V and 2 bases for J; bases not matched to a gene: 6. The germline CDR1 and CDR2 sequences are SGHVS and FQNEAQ. The CDR3 length is 15 residues. This CDR3 reads CASSQKAGVTDTQYF. For the CDR3, the DNA is TGTGCCAGCAGCCAAAAAGCGGGAGTCACAGATACGCAGTATTTT.

This clonotype was counted many times. This chain uses TRBV12-3 or TRBV12-4 with TRBJ2-1, with TRBD1 matching 10 bases. The CDR3 spans 15 residues. With V trimmed by 6 bases and J by 6 bases, 8 bases remained unmatched. DNA of the CDR3: TGTGCCAGCAGGTCCCGGGACAGGGGTTTCAATGAGCAGTTCTTC. Encoded protein: CASRSRDRGFNEQFF.

This sequence joins TRBV7-9 and TRBJ1-1, with 9 nucleotides matching TRBD1. Trimming at V came to 5 bases and at J to 2 bases, leaving 6 bases not matched to a gene. Per germline, CDR1 SEHNR and CDR2 FQNEAQ (reference sequence). The CDR3 has 15 residues. The CDR3 spells CASSAPGQGNTEAFF. In DNA form, the CDR3 reads TGTGCCAGCAGCGCGCCGGGACAGGGAAACACTGAAGCTTTCTTT.

The chain combines TRBV12-3 or TRBV12-4 with TRBJ1-2; D is perhaps TRBD1 (6 bases). The V gene lost 2 bases and the J gene lost 5 bases, with 9 bases spanning the gap. The CDR3 extends over 13 amino acids. CDR3 region: CASSLITGYGYTF. For the CDR3, the DNA is TGTGCCAGCAGTTTAATAACAGGGTATGGCTACACCTTC.

The chain uses TRBV29-1 and TRBJ1-1, with a weak D call TRBD1 (5 bases). This CDR3 contains 14 residues. CDR1 and CDR2 (germline): SQVTM, ANQGSEA. V was shortened by 3 bases and J by 1 base, with 12 bases between the two germline ends. The CDR3 loop reads CSVEEGLRNTEAFF. In nucleotides, the CDR3 is TGCAGCGTTGAGGAGGGGTTGAGGAACACTGAAGCTTTCTTT.

This clonotype has just a few counts. The V call is TRBV6-2 or TRBV6-3, the J call TRBJ2-7; no clear D gene. The V gene's germline CDR1 is MNHEY and CDR2 SVGEGT. The V and J ends lost 11 bases and 0 bases respectively, with 14 bases between them. This CDR3 region has 13 residues. CDR3 amino acids: CASKSLSSYEQYV. CDR3 in DNA: TGTGCCTCCAAGTCTCTGAGCTCCTACGAGCAGTACGTC.

This clonotype was seen a handful of times. This sequence joins TRBV20-1 and TRBJ2-1; D unclear. The end of the DNA aligns better with TRBJ2-7, so the J call may be wrong. Germline V gene data show CDR1 as DFQATT and CDR2 as SNEGSKA (reference sequence). There are 13 residues in the CDR3. This CDR3 is CSAGNRGREEQYF. CDR3 nucleotides: TGCAGTGCTGGTAATCGTGGCCGAGAGGAGCAGTACTTC.

This clonotype appeared a few times. The V gene is TRBV5-5, the J gene TRBJ1-1, with a possible D match to TRBD1 (5 bases). This CDR3 spans 16 amino acids. Germline loops: CDR1 SGHKS, CDR2 YYEKEE (reference sequence). Trimming stripped 3 bases from V and 1 base from J, with 16 bases between. The CDR3 DNA reads TGTGCCAGCAGCTGGGGGACGGGACTCACGAACACTGAAGCTTTCTTT. Translated: CASSWGTGLTNTEAFF.

The CDR3 DNA follows: TGCAGTGCCGGGACGCCCGGGGGTTCGAACACCGGGGAGCTGTTTTTT. It translates to CSAGTPGGSNTGELFF. This sequence joins TRBV20-1 and TRBJ2-2, with D perhaps TRBD2 (6 bases). From germline, CDR1 is DFQATT and CDR2 SNEGSKA (reference sequence). The CDR3 length is 16 residues. V was cut by 6 bases and J by 0 bases, with 17 bases left in between.

This clonotype has just a few counts. The junction departs from the called germline gene at one end, perhaps through a read error. The chain uses TRBV3-1 and TRBJ1-2; D might be TRBD1 (6 bases). The germline V gene encodes CDR1 LGHDT and CDR2 YNNKEL (reference sequence). This CDR3 comprises 14 residues. In nucleotides, the CDR3 is TGTGCCGGCAGCACAGGGACACTAGGCTATGGCTACACCTTC. Protein: CAGSTGTLGYGYTF.

This clonotype occurred a few times. The rearrangement uses TRBV7-9 and TRBJ2-3; 7 bases fit TRBD2. The CDR3 covers 16 residues. Trimming cost V 1 base and J 4 bases; bases outside gene matches: 8. In germline, CDR1 is SEHNR, CDR2 FQNEAQ (reference sequence). CDR3 amino acids: CASSLGAGVTADTQYF. CDR3 nucleotides: TGTGCCAGCAGCTTAGGCGCGGGAGTTACTGCAGATACGCAGTATTTT.

The gene calls are TRBV7-9 and TRBJ1-1, with 7 positions matching TRBD1. This CDR3 contains 15 residues. CDR1 is SEHNR and CDR2 is FQNEAQ in the germline V gene (reference sequence). Unmatched junction bases numbered 10, after V lost 5 bases and J lost 4 bases. CDR3 DNA sequence: TGTGCCAGCAGCCTTCAGACAGGGTGGCGCACTGAAGCTTTCTTT. This encodes CASSLQTGWRTEAFF.

This clonotype has only a few counts. The rearrangement links TRBV28 to TRBJ2-1; the match to TRBD1 covers 7 bases. J lost 4 bases, V lost 6 bases, and 9 bases had no gene match. Germline V gene sequence: CDR1 MDHEN, CDR2 SYDVKM. The CDR3 spans 15 residues. The CDR3 here is CASSSPTGKYNEQFF. CDR3 nucleotide sequence: TGTGCCAGCAGCTCCCCGACAGGGAAATACAATGAGCAGTTCTTC.

This clonotype appeared a single time. The chain has TRBV28 and TRBJ2-1, with 11 nucleotides matching TRBD2. V was pared by 3 bases and J by 9 bases, with 10 bases of the junction left unmatched. CDR3 size: 16 residues. The germline V gene has CDR1 MDHEN and CDR2 SYDVKM. The CDR3 DNA reads TGTGCCAGCAGTTTGGTAACTAGCGGGAGTATTATTGAGCAGTTCTTC. Translated, it gives CASSLVTSGSIIEQFF.

This chain joins TRBV5-1 and TRBJ1-2; the D gene is possibly TRBD1 (5 bases). Germline-derived CDR1 and CDR2 are SGHRS and YFSETQ. The germline V and J ends were trimmed by 0 bases and 8 bases, with 11 bases remaining between them. The CDR3 runs 13 residues. CDR3 bases: TGCGCCAGCAGCTTGGCCATCGGGACCGGCTACACCTTC. Translated, it gives CASSLAIGTGYTF.

The rearrangement uses TRBV9 and TRBJ2-3, with D possibly TRBD1 on 5 matching bases. CDR1 and CDR2 from the germline V gene are SGDLS and YYNGEE. The CDR3 consists of 15 residues. Trimming pared 1 base from V and 0 bases from J, leaving 9 bases between. The CDR3 protein is CASSVLRQSTDTQYF. The CDR3 DNA reads TGTGCCAGCAGCGTACTGAGACAGAGCACAGATACGCAGTATTTT.

In its sample, this clonotype was seen a few times. The chain joins TRBV19 to TRBJ2-7; D remains unclear. The V end lost 0 bases, the J end lost 7 bases, and 10 bases lay between the germline ends. Per germline, CDR1 LNHDA and CDR2 SQIVND (reference sequence). This CDR3 is 13 amino acids long. CDR3 sequence: CASSIDLVEEQYF. The CDR3 DNA reads TGTGCCAGTAGTATAGATCTCGTGGAGGAGCAGTACTTC.

This chain links TRBV7-7 with TRBJ2-7; D uncertain. Deletions cut 5 bases from V and 1 base from J, with 6 bases between. The CDR3 has 12 residues. Germline CDR1 is SSHAT and CDR2 is FNYEAQ (reference sequence). This chain's CDR3 is CASSAWSYEQYF. Written as DNA, the CDR3 is TGTGCCAGCAGCGCATGGTCCTACGAGCAGTACTTC.

The CDR3 region has the DNA TGTGCCAGCTCACCAGCAGGGCTCTCTGGAAACACCATATATTTT. This encodes CASSPAGLSGNTIYF. This sequence joins TRBV18 and TRBJ1-3, with D possibly matching TRBD1 (5 bases). CDR3 length equals 15 residues. The V and J ends lost 2 bases and 0 bases respectively, with 8 bases between them. Germline CDR1 reads KGHSH; CDR2 reads LQKENI. Looking up the rest from reference TRBV18 and TRBJ1-3 gives the full variable domain: NAGVMQNPRHLVRRRGQEARLRCSPMKGHSHVYWYRQLPEEGLKFMVYLQKENIIDESGMPKERFSAEFPKEGPSILRIQQVVRGDSAAYFCASSPAGLSGNTIYFGEGSWLTVV.

This clonotype was seen a few times. The V call is TRBV7-9, the J call TRBJ2-3, with 7 bases that match TRBD2. Germline CDR1 and CDR2: SEHNR and FQNEAQ (reference sequence). The CDR3 is 14 amino acids. Trimming at V came to 5 bases and at J to 2 bases, leaving 4 bases not matched to a gene. The DNA for the CDR3 is TGTGCCAGCAGCATTGGGACTACCACAGATACGCAGTATTTT. It codes for CASSIGTTTDTQYF.

This clonotype was observed a handful of times. The chain has TRBV6-2 or TRBV6-3 and TRBJ2-5, with a tentative D call TRBD2 (5 bases). Trimming cost V 2 bases and J 7 bases, with 20 bases left between them. The CDR3 is 16 amino acids. The germline V gene encodes CDR1 MNHEY and CDR2 SVGEGT. CDR3 coding DNA: TGTGCCAGCAGTTACCCCCCCACTAGTCCAAAGGGGACCCAGTACTTC. Amino acid sequence: CASSYPPTSPKGTQYF.

This clonotype turned up a few times. V and J are TRBV6-4 and TRBJ2-5; 13 nucleotides line up with TRBD2. Per the germline V gene, CDR1 is MRHNA and CDR2 is SNTAGT. V dropped 11 bases and J dropped 3; count of bases not matched to a gene: 6. The CDR3 is made up of 14 amino acids. CDR3 in DNA: TGTGCCGTCCTCGGACTAGCGGGAGAAGAGACCCAGTACTTC. Translation: CAVLGLAGEETQYF.